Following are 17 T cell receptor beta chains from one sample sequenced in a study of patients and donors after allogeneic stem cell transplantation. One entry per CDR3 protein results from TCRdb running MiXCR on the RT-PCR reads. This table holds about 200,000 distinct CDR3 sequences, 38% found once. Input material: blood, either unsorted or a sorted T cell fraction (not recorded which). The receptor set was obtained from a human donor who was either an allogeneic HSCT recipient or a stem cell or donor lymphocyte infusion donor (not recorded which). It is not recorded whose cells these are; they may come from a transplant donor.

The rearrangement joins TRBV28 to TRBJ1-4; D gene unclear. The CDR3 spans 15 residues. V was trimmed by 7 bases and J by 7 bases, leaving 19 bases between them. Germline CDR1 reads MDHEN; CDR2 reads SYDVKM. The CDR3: CASTPGELDVEKLFF. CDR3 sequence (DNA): TGTGCCAGCACCCCCGGGGAGCTGGACGTTGAAAAACTGTTTTTT.

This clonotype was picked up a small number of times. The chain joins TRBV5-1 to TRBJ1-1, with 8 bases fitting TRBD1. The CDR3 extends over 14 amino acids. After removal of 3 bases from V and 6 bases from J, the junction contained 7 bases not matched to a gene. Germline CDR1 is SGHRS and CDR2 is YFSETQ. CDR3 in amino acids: CASSSGQVGAEAFF. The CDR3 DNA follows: TGCGCCAGCAGCTCGGGACAGGTTGGCGCTGAAGCTTTCTTT.

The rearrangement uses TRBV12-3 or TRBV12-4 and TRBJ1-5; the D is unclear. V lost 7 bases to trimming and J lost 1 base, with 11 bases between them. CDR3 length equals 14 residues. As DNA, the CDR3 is TGTGCCAGCACCCCAACGAGAAGCAATCAGCCCCAGCATTTT. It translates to CASTPTRSNQPQHF.

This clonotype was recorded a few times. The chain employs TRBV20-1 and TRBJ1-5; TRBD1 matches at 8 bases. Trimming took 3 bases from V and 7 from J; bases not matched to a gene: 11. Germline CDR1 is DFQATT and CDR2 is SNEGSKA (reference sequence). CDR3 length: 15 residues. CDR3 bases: TGCAGTGCTAGGGGATCAGGACAGGGCACACAGCCCCAGCATTTT. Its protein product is CSARGSGQGTQPQHF.

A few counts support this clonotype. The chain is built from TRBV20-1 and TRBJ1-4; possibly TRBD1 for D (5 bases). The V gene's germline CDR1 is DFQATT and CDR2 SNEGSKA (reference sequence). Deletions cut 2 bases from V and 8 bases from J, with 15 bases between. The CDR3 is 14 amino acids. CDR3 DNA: TGCAGTGCTAGAAGTCCGGGGCGAGGAGAAAAACTGTTTTTT. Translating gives CSARSPGRGEKLFF.

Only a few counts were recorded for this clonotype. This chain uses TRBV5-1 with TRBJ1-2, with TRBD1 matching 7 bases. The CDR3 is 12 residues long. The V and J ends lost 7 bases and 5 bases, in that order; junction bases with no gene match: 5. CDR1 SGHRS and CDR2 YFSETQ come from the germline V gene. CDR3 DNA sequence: TGCGCCAGCGGGGGGGGACAGTATGGCTACACCTTC. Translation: CASGGGQYGYTF.

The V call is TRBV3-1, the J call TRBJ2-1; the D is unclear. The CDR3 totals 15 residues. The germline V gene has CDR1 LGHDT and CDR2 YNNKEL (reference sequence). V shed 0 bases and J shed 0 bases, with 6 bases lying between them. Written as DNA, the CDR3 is TGTGCCAGCAGCCAAGACGCTCTCTCCTACAATGAGCAGTTCTTC. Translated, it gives CASSQDALSYNEQFF.

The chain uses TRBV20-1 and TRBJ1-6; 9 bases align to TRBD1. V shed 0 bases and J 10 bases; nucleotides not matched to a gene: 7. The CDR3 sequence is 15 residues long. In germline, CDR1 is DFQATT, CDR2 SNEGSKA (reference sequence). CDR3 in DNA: TGCAGTGCTAGAGAGTTCGGACAGGGGCCATCACCCCTCCACTTT. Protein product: CSAREFGQGPSPLHF.

The CDR3 DNA reads TGCGCCAGCAGCCAACAGGGCACAGATACGCAGTATTTT. Its translation is CASSQQGTDTQYF. The J gene is TRBJ2-3, the V gene TRBV4-1; no definite D call. In germline, CDR1 is MGHRA, CDR2 YSYEKL. The V end lost 2 bases, the J end lost 1 base, and 4 bases lay between the germline ends. The length of the CDR3 is 13 residues.

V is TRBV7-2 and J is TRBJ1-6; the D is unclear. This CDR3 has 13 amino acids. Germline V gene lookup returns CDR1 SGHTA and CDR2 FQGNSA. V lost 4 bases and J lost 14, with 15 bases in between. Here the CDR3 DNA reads TGTGCCAGCAGCTGGGCCCCACTCATGGCCCTCCACTTT. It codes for CASSWAPLMALHF.

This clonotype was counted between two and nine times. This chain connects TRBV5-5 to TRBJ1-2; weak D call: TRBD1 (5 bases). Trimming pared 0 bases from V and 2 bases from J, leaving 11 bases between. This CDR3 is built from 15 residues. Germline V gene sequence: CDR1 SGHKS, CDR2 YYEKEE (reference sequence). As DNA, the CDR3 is TGTGCCAGCAGCTTGGCCCCGGGACGGAACTATGGCTACACCTTC. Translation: CASSLAPGRNYGYTF.

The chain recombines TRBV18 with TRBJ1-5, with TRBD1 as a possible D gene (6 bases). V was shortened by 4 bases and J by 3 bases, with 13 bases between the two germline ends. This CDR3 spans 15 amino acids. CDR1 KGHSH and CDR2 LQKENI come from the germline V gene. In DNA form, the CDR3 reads TGTGCCAGCTCACTTTCGGACAGCCTCAATCAGCCCCAGCATTTT. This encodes CASSLSDSLNQPQHF.

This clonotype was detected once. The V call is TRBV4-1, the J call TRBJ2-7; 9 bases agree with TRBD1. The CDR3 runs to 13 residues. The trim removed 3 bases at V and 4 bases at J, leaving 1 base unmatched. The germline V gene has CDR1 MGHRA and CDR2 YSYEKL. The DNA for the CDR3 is TGCGCCAGCAGCCATGGACAGGGGTACGAGCAGTACTTC. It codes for CASSHGQGYEQYF.

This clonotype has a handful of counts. CDR3 in DNA: TGTGCCAGCAGCTTAGTGAGGGGGCAAACTGAAGCTTTCTTT. This translates into CASSLVRGQTEAFF. The genes are TRBV7-2 and TRBJ1-1; TRBD1 matches at 7 bases. CDR1 and CDR2 from the germline V gene are SGHTA and FQGNSA. The trim removed 1 base at V and 5 bases at J, leaving 4 bases unmatched. The CDR3 has 14 amino acids.

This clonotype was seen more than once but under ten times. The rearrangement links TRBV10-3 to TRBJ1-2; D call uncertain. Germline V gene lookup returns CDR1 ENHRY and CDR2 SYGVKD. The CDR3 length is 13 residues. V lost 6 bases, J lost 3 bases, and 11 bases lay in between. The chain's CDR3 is CAISPRGDYGYTF. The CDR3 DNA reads TGTGCCATCAGCCCACGGGGAGACTATGGCTACACCTTC.

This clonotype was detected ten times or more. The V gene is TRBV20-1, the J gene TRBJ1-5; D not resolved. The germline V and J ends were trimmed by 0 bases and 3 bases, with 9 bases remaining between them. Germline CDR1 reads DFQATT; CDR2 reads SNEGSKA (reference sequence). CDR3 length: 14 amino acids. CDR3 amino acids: CSARDSGFNQPQHF. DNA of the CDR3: TGCAGTGCTAGAGACTCAGGTTTCAATCAGCCCCAGCATTTT.

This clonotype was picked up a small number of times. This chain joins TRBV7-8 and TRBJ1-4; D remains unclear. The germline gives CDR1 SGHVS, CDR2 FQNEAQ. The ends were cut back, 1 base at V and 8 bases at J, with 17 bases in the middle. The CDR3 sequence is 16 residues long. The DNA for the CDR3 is TGTGCCAGCAGCTTAGGCCCCAGCTACAAAGGCGAAAAACTGTTTTTT. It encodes CASSLGPSYKGEKLFF.